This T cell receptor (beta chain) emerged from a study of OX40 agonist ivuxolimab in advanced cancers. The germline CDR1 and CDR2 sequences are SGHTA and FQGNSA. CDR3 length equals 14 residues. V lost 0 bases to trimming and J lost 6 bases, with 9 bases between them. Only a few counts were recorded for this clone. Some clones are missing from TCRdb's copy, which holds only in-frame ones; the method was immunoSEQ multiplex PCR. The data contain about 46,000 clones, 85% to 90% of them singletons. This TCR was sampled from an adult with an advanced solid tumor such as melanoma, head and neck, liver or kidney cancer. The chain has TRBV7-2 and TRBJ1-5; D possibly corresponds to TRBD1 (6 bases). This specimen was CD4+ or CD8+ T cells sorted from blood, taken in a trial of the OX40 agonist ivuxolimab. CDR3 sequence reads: CASSLAGGGQPQHF. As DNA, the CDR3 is TGTGCCAGCAGCTTAGCAGGGGGAGGTCAGCCCCAGCATTTT.